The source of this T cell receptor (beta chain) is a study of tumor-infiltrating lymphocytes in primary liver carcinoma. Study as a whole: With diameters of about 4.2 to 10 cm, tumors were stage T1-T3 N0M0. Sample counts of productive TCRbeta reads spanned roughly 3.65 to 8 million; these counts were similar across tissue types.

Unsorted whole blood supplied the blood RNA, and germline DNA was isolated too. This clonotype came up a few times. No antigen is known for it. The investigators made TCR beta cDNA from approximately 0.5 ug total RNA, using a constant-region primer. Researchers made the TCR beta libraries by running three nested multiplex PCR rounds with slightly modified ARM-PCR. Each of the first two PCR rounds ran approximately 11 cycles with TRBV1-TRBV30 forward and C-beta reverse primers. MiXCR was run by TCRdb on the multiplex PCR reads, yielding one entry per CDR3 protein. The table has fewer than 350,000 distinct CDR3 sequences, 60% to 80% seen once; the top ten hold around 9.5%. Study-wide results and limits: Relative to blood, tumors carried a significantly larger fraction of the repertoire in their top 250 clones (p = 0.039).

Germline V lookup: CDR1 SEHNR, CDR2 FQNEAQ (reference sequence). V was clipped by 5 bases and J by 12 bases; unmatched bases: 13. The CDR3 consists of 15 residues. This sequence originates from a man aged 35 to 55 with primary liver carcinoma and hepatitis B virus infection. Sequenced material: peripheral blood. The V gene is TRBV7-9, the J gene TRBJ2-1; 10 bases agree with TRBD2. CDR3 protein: CASSPPASGSQGQFF. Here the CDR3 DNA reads TGTGCCAGCAGCCCCCCCGCTAGCGGGAGCCAAGGGCAGTTCTTC.